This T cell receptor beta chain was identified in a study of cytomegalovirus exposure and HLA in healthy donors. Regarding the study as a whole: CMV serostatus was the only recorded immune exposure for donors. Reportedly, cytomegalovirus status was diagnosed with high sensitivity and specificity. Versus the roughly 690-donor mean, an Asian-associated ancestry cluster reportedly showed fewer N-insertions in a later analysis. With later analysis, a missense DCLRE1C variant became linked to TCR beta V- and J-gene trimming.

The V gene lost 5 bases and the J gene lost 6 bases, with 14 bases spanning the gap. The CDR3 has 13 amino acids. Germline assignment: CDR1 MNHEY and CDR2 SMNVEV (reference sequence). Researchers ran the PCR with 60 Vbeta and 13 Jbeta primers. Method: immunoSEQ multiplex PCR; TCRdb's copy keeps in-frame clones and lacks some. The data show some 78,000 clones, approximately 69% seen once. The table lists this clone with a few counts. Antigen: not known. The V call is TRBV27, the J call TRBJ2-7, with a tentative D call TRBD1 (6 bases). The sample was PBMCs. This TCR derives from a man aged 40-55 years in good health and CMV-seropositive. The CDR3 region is CASSVSGHLEQYF. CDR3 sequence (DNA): TGTGCCAGCAGTGTTTCGGGACACCTCGAGCAGTACTTC.